A selection of T cell receptor beta chains follows, all from one sample in a study of T cells in Graves' hyperthyroidism and ophthalmopathy. TCRdb passed the multiplex PCR reads through MiXCR, listing each CDR3 protein once. Of around 690,000 distinct CDR3 sequences listed, around 21% are singletons. Source material: blood. These receptors all stem from a man aged 25-45 years with Graves' ophthalmopathy. The CDR3 runs from the conserved cysteine through the conserved F or W. A D gene is named only where the DNA matches it firmly. Part of the rows lack a size; the others show once, few, many or a class for expanded clones.

clone size,J gene,V gene,D gene,CDR3 protein,CDR3 DNA
.,TRBJ2-7,TRBV12-3/TRBV12-4,TRBD2,CASSRSGGKWYEQYF,TGTGCCAGCAGTCGTTCGGGAGGGAAATGGTACGAGCAGTACTTC
.,TRBJ1-5,TRBV25-1,.,CASSEEGRNQPQHF,TGTGCCAGCAGTGAGGAGGGTCGCAATCAGCCCCAGCATTTT
.,TRBJ1-1,TRBV4-1,.,CASSLGRRSATEAFF,TGCGCCAGCAGCCTTGGGCGAAGGAGCGCCACTGAAGCTTTCTTT
many,TRBJ2-7,TRBV28,TRBD1,CASSNSPRTGANEQYF,TGTGCCAGCAGTAACTCTCCCAGGACAGGGGCTAACGAGCAGTACTTC
.,TRBJ1-2,TRBV28,.,CASLDGTSGYTF,TGTGCCAGTCTCGACGGGACTTCGGGCTACACCTTC
few,TRBJ1-1,TRBV29-1,.,CSVDGPRGAFF,TGCAGCGTTGATGGGCCCAGGGGAGCTTTCTTT
.,TRBJ2-3,TRBV9,TRBD1,CASSVVGQGIADTQYF,TGTGCCAGCAGCGTAGTGGGACAGGGTATCGCAGATACGCAGTATTTT
many,TRBJ2-5,TRBV3-1,.,CASSQRTLAQYF,TGTGCCAGCAGCCAAAGAACCTTGGCCCAGTACTTC
many,TRBJ1-5,TRBV28,TRBD1,CASSPTTRGTQPQHF,TGTGCCAGCAGTCCGACCACCAGGGGGACACAGCCCCAGCATTTT
.,TRBJ2-1,TRBV6-1,.,CASSEKKGKTFNEQFF,TGTGCCAGCAGTGAAAAGAAGGGCAAAACGTTCAATGAGCAGTTCTTC
many,TRBJ1-2,TRBV28,TRBD1,CASSFPWDRGGGYTF,TGTGCCAGCAGTTTCCCCTGGGACAGGGGTGGCGGCTACACCTTC
many,TRBJ1-1,TRBV5-1,.,CASSWGRRNTEAFF,TGCGCCAGCAGCTGGGGACGGAGGAACACTGAAGCTTTCTTT
.,TRBJ2-7,TRBV6-1,TRBD1,CASRTGGKYEQYF,TGTGCCAGCAGGACAGGGGGAAAATACGAGCAGTACTTC
many,TRBJ1-1,TRBV7-9,TRBD1,CASSPGQGWNTEAFF,TGTGCCAGCAGCCCTGGACAGGGGTGGAACACTGAAGCTTTCTTT
.,TRBJ2-2,TRBV5-1,.,CASSGRGELFF,TGCGCCAGCAGCGGCAGGGGGGAGCTGTTTTTT
few,TRBJ2-7,TRBV27,TRBD1,CASSPFLLGQVSYEQYF,TGTGCCAGCAGTCCATTTTTGCTGGGACAGGTCTCCTACGAGCAGTACTTC
.,TRBJ1-1,TRBV27,.,CANRDRNTEAFF,TGTGCCAACCGAGACAGGAACACTGAAGCTTTCTTT
.,TRBJ1-5,TRBV6-1,.,CASTPDRRAFNQPQHF,TGTGCCAGCACCCCCGACAGGCGAGCCTTCAATCAGCCCCAGCATTTT
many,TRBJ2-1,TRBV28,TRBD2,CASSPRDYHNEQFF,TGTGCCAGCAGCCCCCGGGACTACCACAATGAGCAGTTCTTC
.,TRBJ2-1,TRBV14,.,CASSHFIPGLESSYNEQFF,TGTGCCAGCAGCCACTTTATCCCTGGGCTTGAGAGCTCCTACAATGAGCAGTTCTTC
many,TRBJ2-3,TRBV18,TRBD2,CASSRRTSGTDTQYF,TGTGCCAGCTCAAGAAGGACTAGCGGCACAGATACGCAGTATTTT
.,TRBJ1-1,TRBV4-1,.,CASSPTGGRAFF,TGCGCCAGCAGCCCCACGGGGGGGAGGGCTTTCTTT
.,TRBJ2-1,TRBV6-2/TRBV6-3,TRBD2,CASSYSGLAGLSSYNEQFF,TGTGCCAGCAGTTACAGCGGACTAGCGGGACTTAGCTCCTACAATGAGCAGTTCTTC
many,TRBJ2-3,TRBV27,.,CASTYNLGTSSTDTQYF,TGTGCCAGCACCTACAATTTGGGGACATCTAGCACAGATACGCAGTATTTT
few,TRBJ2-3,TRBV9,TRBD2,CASSPWDTLGLAGGPDTQYF,TGTGCCAGCAGCCCTTGGGACACCCTGGGACTAGCGGGAGGGCCAGATACGCAGTATTTT
many,TRBJ1-5,TRBV30,.,CAWSLADHQPQHF,TGTGCCTGGAGTTTGGCCGACCATCAGCCCCAGCATTTT
few,TRBJ2-3,TRBV7-9,.,CASSLRAGDTDTQYF,TGTGCCAGCAGCTTACGGGCAGGGGACACAGATACGCAGTATTTT
.,TRBJ2-1,TRBV20-1,TRBD2,CSARARRELGNEQFF,TGCAGTGCTAGAGCTCGGCGGGAGCTCGGCAATGAGCAGTTCTTC
few,TRBJ2-1,TRBV7-9,TRBD2,CASSPRRLALKDEQFF,TGTGCCAGCAGCCCCCGACGACTAGCTCTCAAGGATGAGCAGTTCTTC
.,TRBJ1-1,TRBV30,TRBD1,CAWKMDRGRDTEAFF,TGTGCCTGGAAGATGGACAGGGGGCGAGACACTGAAGCTTTCTTT
many,TRBJ2-7,TRBV6-1,.,CASRTWGRQVLDEQYF,TGTGCCAGCAGGACATGGGGACGGCAGGTCCTTGACGAGCAGTACTTC
.,TRBJ2-7,TRBV11-2,.,CASSEKVDTFSYEQYF,TGTGCCAGCAGCGAAAAAGTGGACACCTTCTCCTACGAGCAGTACTTC
many,TRBJ2-2,TRBV30,.,CAWTQTGSGELFF,TGTGCCTGGACTCAGACAGGTTCCGGGGAGCTGTTTTTT
many,TRBJ2-7,TRBV5-1,.,CASREEVAVDYEQYF,TGCGCCAGCAGGGAGGAAGTTGCGGTGGACTACGAGCAGTACTTC
once,TRBJ2-3,TRBV29-1,.,CSGVAGTTDTQYF,TGCAGCGGAGTGGCGGGAACTACAGATACGCAGTATTTT
.,TRBJ1-2,TRBV20-1,.,CSARGSDYGYTF,TGCAGTGCTAGAGGATCGGACTATGGCTACACCTTC
many,TRBJ2-3,TRBV7-2,TRBD2,CASSLGLAGGGDTQYF,TGTGCCAGCAGCTTAGGTCTAGCGGGAGGGGGAGATACGCAGTATTTT
once,TRBJ2-3,TRBV2,.,CASSDSASTDTQYF,TGTGCCAGCAGTGACTCTGCCAGCACAGATACGCAGTATTTT
.,TRBJ2-3,TRBV24-1,.,CATSDTRGDTDTQYF,TGTGCCACCAGTGATACCCGGGGAGACACAGATACGCAGTATTTT
many,TRBJ2-5,TRBV2,TRBD2,CASRDQREKHQETQYF,TGTGCCAGCAGAGATCAGCGGGAGAAACACCAAGAGACCCAGTACTTC
.,TRBJ2-1,TRBV20-1,TRBD1,CSARAPGGGFYNEQFF,TGCAGTGCTAGGGCCCCAGGGGGTGGCTTCTACAATGAGCAGTTCTTC
.,TRBJ2-4,TRBV20-1,TRBD2,CSARVQRDPLIQYF,TGCAGTGCTAGAGTCCAGCGGGATCCCCTAATTCAGTACTTC
few,TRBJ1-1,TRBV5-1,.,CASSLRGAELNTEAFF,TGCGCCAGCAGCTTACGGGGTGCGGAGTTGAACACTGAAGCTTTCTTT
.,TRBJ2-7,TRBV20-1,TRBD2,CSATLRSGSQYEQYF,TGCAGTGCTACCCTCCGTAGCGGGAGTCAATACGAGCAGTACTTC
.,TRBJ2-3,TRBV20-1,TRBD2,CSARDFLAGGPDTQYF,TGCAGTGCTAGAGATTTTCTAGCGGGAGGGCCAGATACGCAGTATTTT
many,TRBJ2-5,TRBV20-1,.,CSAGLRSETQYF,TGCAGTGCTGGCCTGCGGTCGGAGACCCAGTACTTC
many,TRBJ1-1,TRBV7-9,.,CASSAGPQGVNTEAFF,TGTGCCAGCAGCGCAGGCCCGCAGGGAGTTAACACTGAAGCTTTCTTT
.,TRBJ2-7,TRBV20-1,TRBD2,CSARLAGVPYEQYF,TGCAGTGCTAGACTAGCGGGAGTTCCCTACGAGCAGTACTTC
.,TRBJ1-1,TRBV5-4,.,CASREGMNTEAFF,TGTGCCAGCAGAGAGGGGATGAACACTGAAGCTTTCTTT